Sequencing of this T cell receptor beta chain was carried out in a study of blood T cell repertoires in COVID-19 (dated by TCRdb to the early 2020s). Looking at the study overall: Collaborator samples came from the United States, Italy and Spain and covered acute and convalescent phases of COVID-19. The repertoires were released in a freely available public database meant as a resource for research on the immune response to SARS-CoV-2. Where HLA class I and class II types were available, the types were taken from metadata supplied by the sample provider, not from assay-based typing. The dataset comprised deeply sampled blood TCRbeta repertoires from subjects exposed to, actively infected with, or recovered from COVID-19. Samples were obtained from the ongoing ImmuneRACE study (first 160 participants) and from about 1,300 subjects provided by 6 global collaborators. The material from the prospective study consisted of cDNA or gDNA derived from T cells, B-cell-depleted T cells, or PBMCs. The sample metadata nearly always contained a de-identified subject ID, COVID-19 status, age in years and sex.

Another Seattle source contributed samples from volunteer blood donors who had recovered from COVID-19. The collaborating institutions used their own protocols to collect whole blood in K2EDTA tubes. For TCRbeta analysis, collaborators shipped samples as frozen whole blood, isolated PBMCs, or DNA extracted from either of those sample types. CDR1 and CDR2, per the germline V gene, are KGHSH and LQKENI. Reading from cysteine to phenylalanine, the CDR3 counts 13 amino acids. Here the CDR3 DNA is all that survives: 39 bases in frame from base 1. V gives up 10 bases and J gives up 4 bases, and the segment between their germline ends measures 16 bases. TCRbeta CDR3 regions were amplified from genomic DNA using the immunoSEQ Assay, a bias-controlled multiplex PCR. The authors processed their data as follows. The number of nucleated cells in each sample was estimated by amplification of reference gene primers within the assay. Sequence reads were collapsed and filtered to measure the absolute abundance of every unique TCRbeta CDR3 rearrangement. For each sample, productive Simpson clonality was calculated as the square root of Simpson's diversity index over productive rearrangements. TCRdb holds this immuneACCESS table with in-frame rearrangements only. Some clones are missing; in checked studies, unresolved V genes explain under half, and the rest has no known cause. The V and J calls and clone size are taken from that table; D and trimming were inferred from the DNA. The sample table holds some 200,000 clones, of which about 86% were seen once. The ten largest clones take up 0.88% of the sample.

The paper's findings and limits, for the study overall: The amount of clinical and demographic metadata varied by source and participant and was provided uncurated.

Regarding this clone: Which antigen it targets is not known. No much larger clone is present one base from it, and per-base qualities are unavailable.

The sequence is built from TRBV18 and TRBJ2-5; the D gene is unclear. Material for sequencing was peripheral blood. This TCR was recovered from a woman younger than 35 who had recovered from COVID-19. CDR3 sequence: CATTYGARETQYF. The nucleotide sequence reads TGTGCCACCACTTACGGTGCCCGAGAGACCCAGTACTTC.